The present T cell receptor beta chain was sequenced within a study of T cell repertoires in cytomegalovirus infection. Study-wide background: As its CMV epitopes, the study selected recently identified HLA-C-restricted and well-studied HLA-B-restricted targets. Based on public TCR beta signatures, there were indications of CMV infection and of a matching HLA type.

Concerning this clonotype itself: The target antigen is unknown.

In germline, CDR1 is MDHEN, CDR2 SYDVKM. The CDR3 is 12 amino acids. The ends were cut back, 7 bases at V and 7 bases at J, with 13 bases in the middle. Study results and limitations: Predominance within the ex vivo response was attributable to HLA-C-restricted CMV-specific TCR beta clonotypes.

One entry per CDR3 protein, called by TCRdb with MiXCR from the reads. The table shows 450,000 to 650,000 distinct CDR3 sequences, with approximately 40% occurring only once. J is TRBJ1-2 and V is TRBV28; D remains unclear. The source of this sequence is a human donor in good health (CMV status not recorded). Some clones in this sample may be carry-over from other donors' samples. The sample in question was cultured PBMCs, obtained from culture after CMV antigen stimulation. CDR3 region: CASTSPGTGYTF. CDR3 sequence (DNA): TGTGCCAGCACCTCGCCTGGAACTGGCTACACCTTC.